A selection of T cell receptor beta chains follows, all from one sample in a study of vaccination effects on CD4 cells after COVID-19. Sequencing was performed with immunoSEQ multiplex PCR; in TCRdb, only in-frame clones are kept and a portion is missing. Here the sample spans about 46,000 clones, about 70% being singletons. Their antigens are not known. The sequencing used CD4+ T cells from PBMCs cultured with HCoV-OC43 spike peptides, collected after COVID-19 vaccination. The receptor source for this set is a human donor who received a COVID-19 vaccine. The CDR3 runs from the conserved cysteine through the conserved F or W. The order of the fields is V gene, CDR3 protein.

TRBV5-6 CASSLGLAGGIWVPDTQYF
TRBV19 CASSTNTAGNTIYF
TRBV5-1 CASSRGVPPSDSYEQYF
TRBV5-1 CASSLSRDSIRGYF
TRBV27 CASSTSSDNEQFF
TRBV6-1 CASSEGYQETQYF
TRBV19 CASTYGQPNNSPLHF
TRBV9 CASSEGDRWQTQYF
TRBV6-5 CASRRRTGSYEQYF
TRBV18 CASSPPSPLALSLRQYF
TRBV5-6 CASSRMSVNEQYF
TRBV6-5 CASTDLYRNEQFF
TRBV24-1 CATSDFTQDYGYTF
TRBV27 CASSFWTGELFF
TRBV9 CASRPHRESETQYF
TRBV5-4 CASSSSGSYEQYF
TRBV4-1 CASSQGAGVTYEQYF
TRBV5-1 CASSGRTGTGELFF
TRBV30 CAWSPGTGNEKLFF
TRBV5-4 CASSVDSGRGYEQYF
TRBV18 CASSPRDIEGYTF
TRBV13 CASSLMSGGRPSQETQYF
TRBV3-1/TRBV3-2 CASSSVGTLGLAGTYEQYF
TRBV11-2 CATPLGERGPLPIYEQYF
TRBV11-2 CASSSSRGQEAHTQYF
TRBV11-2 CASSLDTEAFF
TRBV27 CASSLYMNTEAFF
TRBV18 CASSPSSTYEQYF
TRBV4-1 CASSLIAGGPDTQYF
TRBV25-1 CASSKRLAGDNEQFF
TRBV5-1 CASSAHLVGGQETQYF
TRBV3-1/TRBV3-2 CASSVSRDRVEKLFF
TRBV7-6 CASSLGVGTGDGYTF
TRBV21-1 CASSNRVRDGTSEGGPGINTQYF
TRBV20-1 CSASQNQETQYF
TRBV12-3/TRBV12-4 CVSELSSYNEQFF
TRBV14 CASSQEVSSSTGETYEQYF
TRBV10-3 CAIRGTDQPQHF
TRBV5-1 CASSRQGLTNTGELFF
TRBV6-5 CASRRGQSNTGELFF
TRBV5-5 CASSLAGARPDTQYF
TRBV5-4 CASSPSGTGNEKLFF
TRBV9 CASSVRGGGELFF
TRBV7-9 CASSLTGTRYHEQYF
TRBV6-6 CASSPHMTREISDTQYF
TRBV20-1 CSARDNGYTF
TRBV5-1 CASSSSWDSLGGYTF
TRBV3-1/TRBV3-2 CASSHAGQGAKNTIYF
TRBV12-3/TRBV12-4 CASRRTGLDTQYF
TRBV6-4 CASRTGTKQPINYGYTF
TRBV15 CATSRESLQTIGPYEQYF